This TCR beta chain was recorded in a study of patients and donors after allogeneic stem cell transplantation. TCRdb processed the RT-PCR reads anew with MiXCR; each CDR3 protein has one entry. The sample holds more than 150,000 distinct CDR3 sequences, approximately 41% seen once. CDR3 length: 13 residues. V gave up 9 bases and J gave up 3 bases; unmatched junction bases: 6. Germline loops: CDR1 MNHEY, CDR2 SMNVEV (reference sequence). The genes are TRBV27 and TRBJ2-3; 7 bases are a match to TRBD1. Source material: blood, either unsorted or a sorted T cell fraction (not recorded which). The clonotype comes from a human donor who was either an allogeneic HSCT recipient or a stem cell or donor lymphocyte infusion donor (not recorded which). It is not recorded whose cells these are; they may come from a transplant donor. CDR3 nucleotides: TGTGCCAGTATGGACAGGTCAACAGATACGCAGTATTTT. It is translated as CASMDRSTDTQYF.